This T cell receptor (beta chain) was observed in a study of shared clonotypes between healthy human individuals (dated by TCRdb to about 2020). Regarding the complete study: The cohort included a few men and two women between 18 and 49 years of age. Leukapheresis yielded between about 0.94 and 9 billion PBMCs per donor. The study deeply sequenced blood TCR repertoires of about 5 healthy adults to estimate repertoire size and the extent of clonotype sharing between individuals. For each donor, CD4 naive and CD4 memory were each given three plates, CD8 naive was given two plates, and CD8 memory was given one plate. Different laboratories and diverse techniques were used to prepare libraries and sequence TCR repertoires, to increase sequencing depth and limit assay-specific biases.

The donors were healthy, HIV-negative adults who had no recently reported acute infections or vaccinations. Only Caucasian adults living in Nashville, Tennessee, USA were represented among the donors. The CD8 memory samples were a combination of magnetically selected CD45RO+ cells and CCR7-negative CD45RA+ effector memory (TemRA) cells. After blood collection by leukapheresis, PBMCs were isolated using Ficoll-Histopaque density gradient centrifugation and then cryopreserved in the vapor phase of liquid nitrogen. Analytical flow cytometry was used to check the purity and quantity of every magnetically sorted T cell population. Genomic DNA was isolated from every sorted fraction and measured by UV absorbance on a Nanodrop 2000c. Turning to this clone: It has no known antigen specificity. The sample holds no much larger clone one base away, and base qualities are not on file.

Using the deep immunoSEQ assay, TCR CDR3 regions were amplified from genomic DNA by multiplex PCR. Genomic DNA extracted from each cell subset was distributed evenly over all wells of several immunoSEQ 96-well plates, and each plate served as one replicate. For sorted subsets, each replicate PCR was loaded with 200 ng genomic DNA, equivalent to some 27,000 T cell genomes. Purified libraries were measured with a Qubit 3.0 fluorometer, size-checked on a Bioanalyzer 2100, and measured again with the KAPA Library Quantification kit. Every immunoSEQ 96-well plate was sequenced on a dedicated single-read 150-cycle Illumina NextSeq 550 flow cell. The authors' pipeline ran thus. Because the immunoSEQ output held only junctional sequences and lacked quality scores, the filtering could not match the filtering applied to full-length reads. To assign V/J genes and CDR3, sequences were annotated against IMGT germline references using PyIR, a Python wrapper for IgBLAST v1.9. Any read was removed if the V/J assignment was weak (E-value above 1e-6), the CDR3 was missing, or the read contained stop codons, out-of-frame junctions, or ambiguous translated residues. V3J clonotypes were defined as sequences sharing the same inferred V gene, J gene, and CDR3 amino acid sequence. The percentage overlap between two repertoires was calculated by dividing the number of shared unique clonotypes by the size of the smaller repertoire. Three approaches were used to assess repertoire richness: RTK rarefaction, the Chao1 estimator, and Recon v2.1 estimates of unobserved clonotypes. Generation probabilities for all TCRbeta clonotypes obtained by the gDNA method from a handful of donors were computed using OLGA. TCRdb took over this immuneACCESS table, retaining in-frame rearrangements with V and J assigned. Such tables are incomplete; in checked studies, under half of the missing clones stem from an unresolved V gene, and the remainder is unexplained. From that table come the V and J calls and clone size; the DNA was used to work out D and trimming. Present in this sample are about 690,000 clones, 90% of which were seen just once. 34% of the sample comes from the top ten.

The study at large found these results: Incomplete sequencing was indicated by rarefaction of sorted-subset datasets, despite the large sequencing depth. Naive subsets generally had larger estimated clonotype richness than memory subsets did. Based on pairwise subsampling, the degree of clonotype sharing among donors was expected to be affected by sequencing depth. Sampling was restricted to blood, and TCR repertoires in tissues likely differ from the TCR repertoires found in blood. The small number of donors limited the genetic and exposure-history diversity represented. Approximately 5% of naive CD4, approximately 3.7% of naive CD8, roughly 2.4% of memory CD4, and about 0.4% of memory CD8 clonotypes were shared across a few donors. Clonotypes shared by all four sorted-subset donors showed higher generation probabilities than non-shared clonotypes.

The sequencing sample was made of memory CD8+ T cells from PBMCs. Taken with the paper, the label for cell subset or site translates to: CD45RO+ cells pooled with CCR7-negative TemRA cells. This clonotype originated in a man aged 18 to 30 in good health. Some clones in this sample may be carry-over from other donors' samples.

The base sequence is TGTGCCAGCAGCTCCGAAGGACCCAAAAGCGGGAGTATCTACGAGCAGTACTTC. Translated, this is CASSSEGPKSGSIYEQYF. This sequence uses TRBV7-9 and TRBJ2-7, with 8 middle bases fitting TRBD2. The CDR3 runs 18 amino acids, cysteine and phenylalanine included. Only the CDR3 DNA stays, 54 bases, in frame from base 1. Via the germline V gene (reference sequence), CDR1 is SEHNR and CDR2 FQNEAQ. Trimmed from V: 4 bases; trimmed from J: 3 bases; junction bases lacking a gene match: 17. The full variable domain, with segments outside the CDR3 supplied by the reference TRBV7-9 and TRBJ2-7 proteins, appears as DTGVSQNPRHKITKRGQNVTFRCDPISEHNRLYWYRQTLGQGPEFLTYFQNEAQLEKSRLLSDRFSAERPKGSFSTLEIQRTEQGDSAMYLCASSSEGPKSGSIYEQYFGPGTRLTVT.